These 8 T cell receptor beta chains originate from one sample sequenced in a study of shared clonotypes between healthy human individuals. Produced via immunoSEQ multiplex PCR; TCRdb's table is partial and in-frame only. Of 450,000 to 500,000 clones listed, 60% to 80% are singletons. Sample: PBMCs. The receptors derive from a woman between 35 and 50 years old in good health. Some clones in this sample may be carry-over from other donors' samples.

The CDR3 DNA is TGTGCCAGCAGCGCGACTAGTGCTGAGCAGTTCTTC. As protein: CASSATSAEQFF. J is TRBJ2-1 and V is TRBV7-9; tentatively, D is TRBD2 (6 bases). V shed 5 bases and J shed 9 bases, with 11 bases lying between them. Per germline, CDR1 SEHNR and CDR2 FQNEAQ (reference sequence). The CDR3 spans 12 residues.

The chain links TRBV9 to TRBJ2-2; 7 positions agree with TRBD2. The CDR3 contains 15 residues. CDR1 SGDLS and CDR2 YYNGEE come from the germline V gene. With 0 bases clipped from V and 3 bases from J, the junction kept 2 bases outside the gene matches. This chain's CDR3 is CASSVGGSYTGELFF. The CDR3 DNA follows: TGTGCCAGCAGCGTAGGCGGGAGTTACACCGGGGAGCTGTTTTTT.

This clone showed up just a few times. The chain recombines TRBV7-9 with TRBJ2-7, with 9 bases matching TRBD2. CDR1 is SEHNR and CDR2 is FQNEAQ in the germline V gene (reference sequence). V shed 0 bases, J shed 5 bases, and the junction held 5 bases outside the gene matches. The length of the CDR3 is 15 residues. CDR3 DNA: TGTGCCAGCAGCTTAGCATCTAGCGGGATCGACGAGCAGTACTTC. Its translation: CASSLASSGIDEQYF.

This chain joins TRBV5-1 and TRBJ1-1, with 7 bases lining up with TRBD1. The CDR3 extends over 15 amino acids. V trimming: 4 bases; J trimming: 4 bases; junction bases outside the gene matches: 10. The germline gives CDR1 SGHRS, CDR2 YFSETQ. CDR3 sequence (DNA): TGCGCCAGCAGCACCGGACAGGTGTGGTCCACTGAAGCTTTCTTT. As protein: CASSTGQVWSTEAFF.

The rearrangement links TRBV6-6 to TRBJ2-2; TRBD1 matches 7 bases. CDR1 is MNHNY and CDR2 is SVGAGI in the germline V gene (reference sequence). V shed 6 bases, J shed 0 bases, and the junction held 4 bases outside the gene matches. The CDR3 consists of 15 residues. The CDR3 sequence is CASSPDRANTGELFF. CDR3 bases: TGTGCCAGCAGCCCCGACAGGGCGAACACCGGGGAGCTGTTTTTT.

The chain joins TRBV6-5 to TRBJ2-5; 7 bases are shared with TRBD1. There are 13 residues in the CDR3. Germline V CDR1 and CDR2: MNHEY, SVGAGI. The ends lost 4 bases at V and 3 bases at J; junction bases unmatched: 2. This chain's CDR3 is CASSWGQKETQYF. CDR3 DNA: TGTGCCAGCAGTTGGGGACAGAAAGAGACCCAGTACTTC.

The chain is built from TRBV9 and TRBJ2-1; 7 bases align to TRBD2. CDR1 and CDR2 from the germline V gene are SGDLS and YYNGEE. V lost 3 bases and J lost 1; bases outside the gene matches: 7. The CDR3 loop spans 16 amino acids. CDR3 sequence: CASSERLAVSYNEQFF. The CDR3 nucleotides are TGTGCCAGCAGCGAGAGACTAGCCGTATCCTACAATGAGCAGTTCTTC. Complete variable domain (other parts from reference TRBV9 and TRBJ2-1): DSGVTQTPKHLITATGQRVTLRCSPRSGDLSVYWYQQSLDQGLQFLIQYYNGEERAKGNILERFSAQQFPDLHSELNLSSLELGDSALYFCASSERLAVSYNEQFFGPGTRLTVL.

The chain employs TRBV4-1 and TRBJ1-3, with D perhaps matching TRBD1 (5 bases). The CDR3 spans 16 residues. Germline V lookup: CDR1 MGHRA, CDR2 YSYEKL. Trimming removed 1 base at V and 3 bases at J, with 13 bases between. The CDR3: CASSQGQTLDGNTIYF. In DNA, the CDR3 is TGCGCCAGCAGCCAAGGACAGACCCTTGATGGAAACACCATATATTTT.